The entry below describes one TCR beta chain. Selected positively for CCR7 and CD45RO-negative, naive CD8 cells excluded terminally differentiated effector memory CD45RA+ cells. Sequencing was performed with immunoSEQ multiplex PCR; in TCRdb, only in-frame clones are kept and a portion is missing. The sample holds around 1.9 million clones, approximately 92% seen once. This sample was included in a study of shared clonotypes between healthy human individuals. The receptor was isolated from a man aged 18 to 30 in good health. Some clones in this sample may be carry-over from other donors' samples. The specimen was naive CD8+ T cells from PBMCs.

CDR3 nucleotide sequence: TGTGCCAGCAGTTTATCCGTTTTGCCCTACGAGCAGTACTTC. Translated: CASSLSVLPYEQYF. The chain joins TRBV27 to TRBJ2-7; D remains ambiguous. V lost 0 bases and J lost 2, with 8 bases in between. The CDR3 runs to 14 residues. Germline V gene lookup returns CDR1 MNHEY and CDR2 SMNVEV (reference sequence).